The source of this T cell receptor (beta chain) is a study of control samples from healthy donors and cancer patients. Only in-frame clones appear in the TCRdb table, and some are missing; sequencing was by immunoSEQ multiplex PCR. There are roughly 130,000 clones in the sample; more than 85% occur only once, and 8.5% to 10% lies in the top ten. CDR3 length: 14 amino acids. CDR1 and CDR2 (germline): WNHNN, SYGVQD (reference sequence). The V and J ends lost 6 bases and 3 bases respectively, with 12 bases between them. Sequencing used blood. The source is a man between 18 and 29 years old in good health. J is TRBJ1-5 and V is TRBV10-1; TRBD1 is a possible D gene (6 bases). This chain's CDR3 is CASRGAPHNQPQHF. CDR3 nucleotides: TGCGCCAGCAGGGGGGCCCCCCACAATCAGCCCCAGCATTTT.